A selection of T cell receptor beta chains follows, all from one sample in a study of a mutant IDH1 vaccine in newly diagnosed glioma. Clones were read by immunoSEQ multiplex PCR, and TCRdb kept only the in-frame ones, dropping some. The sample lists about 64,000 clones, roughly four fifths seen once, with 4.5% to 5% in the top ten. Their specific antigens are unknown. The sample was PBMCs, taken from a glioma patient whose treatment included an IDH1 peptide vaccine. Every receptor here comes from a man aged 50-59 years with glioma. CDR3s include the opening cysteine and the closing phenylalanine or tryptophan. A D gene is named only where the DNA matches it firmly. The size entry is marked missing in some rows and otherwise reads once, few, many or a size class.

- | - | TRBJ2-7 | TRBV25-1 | TGTGCCAGCAGTTCTCCAGGGGTGTCCTACGAGCAGTACTTC | CASSSPGVSYEQYF
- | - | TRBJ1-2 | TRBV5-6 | TGTGCCAGCAGCCCCCTGGGAGGAAGCTATGGCTACACCTTC | CASSPLGGSYGYTF
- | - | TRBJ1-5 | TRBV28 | TGTGCCAGCAGTTTGGCGGGAAGCAATCAGCCCCAGCATTTT | CASSLAGSNQPQHF
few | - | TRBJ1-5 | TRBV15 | TGTGCCACCAGTACAAGACAGCTCAATCAGCCCCAGCATTTT | CATSTRQLNQPQHF
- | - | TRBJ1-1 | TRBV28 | TGTGCCAGCAGTTTATTGTCGGATGGACAAACTGAAGCTTTCTTT | CASSLLSDGQTEAFF
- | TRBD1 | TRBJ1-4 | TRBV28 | TGTGCCAGCGGGACAGGGTTTGAAAAACTGTTTTTT | CASGTGFEKLFF
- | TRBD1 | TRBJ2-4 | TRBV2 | TGTGCCAGCAGTGGCGGAATTGGACAGGGAGGAAACATTCAGTACTTC | CASSGGIGQGGNIQYF
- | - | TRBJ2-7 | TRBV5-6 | TGTGCCAGCAGCTATGGTGAGACCTACGAGCAGTACTTC | CASSYGETYEQYF
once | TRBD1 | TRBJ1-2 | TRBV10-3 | TGTGCCATCAGCCTCGGGGCAGGGGGCGCGAGCTACACCTTC | CAISLGAGGASYTF
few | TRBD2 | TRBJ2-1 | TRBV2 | TGTGCCACTAGACTAGCGGGGGGGGTTGAGCAGTTCTTC | CATRLAGGVEQFF
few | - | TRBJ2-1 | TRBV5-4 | TGTGCCAGCAGCTTGAAGGGGGGCAATGAGCAGTTCTTC | CASSLKGGNEQFF
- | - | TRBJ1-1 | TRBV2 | TGTGCCAGCAGTGACTGGGGACAGAACACTGAAGCTTTCTTT | CASSDWGQNTEAFF
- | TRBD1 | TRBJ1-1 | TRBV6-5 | TGTGCCAGCAGCCCCCTCGGACAGGGGGTTGAAGCTTTCTTT | CASSPLGQGVEAFF
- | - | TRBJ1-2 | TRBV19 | TGTGCCAGTACAGGGAGGGATCTAAATTACACCTTC | CASTGRDLNYTF
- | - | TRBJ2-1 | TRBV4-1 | TGCGCCAGCAGCTTCCGCCTCTCCAATGAGCAGTTCTTC | CASSFRLSNEQFF
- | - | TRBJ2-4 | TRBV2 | TGTGCCAGCAGCGGGGTCCGGGACATTCAGTACTTC | CASSGVRDIQYF
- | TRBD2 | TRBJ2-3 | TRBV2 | TGTGCCAGCAGTGAAGGTGGGGGGGCAGATACGCAGTATTTT | CASSEGGGADTQYF
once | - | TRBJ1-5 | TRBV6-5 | TGTGCCAGCAGTCCCCTCGGGGGGAGCAATCAGCCCCAGCATTTT | CASSPLGGSNQPQHF
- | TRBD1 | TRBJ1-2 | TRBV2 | TGTGCCAGCAATATCGACAGGGGGAGTGGCTACACCTTC | CASNIDRGSGYTF
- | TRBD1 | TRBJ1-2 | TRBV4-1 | TGCGCCAGCAGCCAACAACAGGGGTTTAGTGGCTACACCTTC | CASSQQQGFSGYTF
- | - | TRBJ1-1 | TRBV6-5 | TGTGCCAGCAGTTACTCGATGCTGAAGTACACTGAAGCTTTCTTT | CASSYSMLKYTEAFF
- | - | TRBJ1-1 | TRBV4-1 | TGCGCCAGCAGCGGCCAGAGGACAAGGATGAACACTGAAGCTTTCTTT | CASSGQRTRMNTEAFF
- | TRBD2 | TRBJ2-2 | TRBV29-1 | TGCAGCGTTGTCTTTGGCGGGGGGGCGGAGACCGGGGAGCTGTTTTTT | CSVVFGGGAETGELFF
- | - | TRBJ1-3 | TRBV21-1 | TGTGCCAGCAGACTAAGGGAGGGCAGCATCTCTGGAAACACCATATATTTT | CASRLREGSISGNTIYF
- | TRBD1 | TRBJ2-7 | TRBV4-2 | TGTGCCAGCAGCCCGGACAGGGGGTACGAGCAGTACTTC | CASSPDRGYEQYF
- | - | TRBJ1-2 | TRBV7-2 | TGTGCCAGCAGCCCCGACCGGTATGGCTACACCTTC | CASSPDRYGYTF
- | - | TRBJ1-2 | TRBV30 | TGTGCCTGGGGTCGACCCGGGACGGCATTGGGCTACACCTTC | CAWGRPGTALGYTF
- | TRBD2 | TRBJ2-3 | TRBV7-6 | TGTGCCAGCAGCTATAGCGGGGGTAGCGCAGATACGCAGTATTTT | CASSYSGGSADTQYF
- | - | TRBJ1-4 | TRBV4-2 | TGTGCCAGCAGCCCCTCTGGGGCCGAAAAACTGTCTTTT | CASSPSGAEKLSF
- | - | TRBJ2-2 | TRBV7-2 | TGTGCCAGCAGCTTATCTAGGCGGGAGCTGTTTTTT | CASSLSRRELFF
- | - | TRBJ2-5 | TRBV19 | TGTGCCAGTAGTATATGGAGGGGAGAACAGACCCAGTACTTC | CASSIWRGEQTQYF
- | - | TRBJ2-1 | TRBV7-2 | TGTGCCAGCAGCTTAGCCTTACAGGGAAGGAATGAGCAGTTCTTC | CASSLALQGRNEQFF
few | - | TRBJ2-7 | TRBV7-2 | TGTGCCAGCAGCCCTGACAGAACCTACGAGCAGTACTTC | CASSPDRTYEQYF
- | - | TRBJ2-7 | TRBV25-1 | TGTGCCAGCAGTGGCCAGGGATCCTACGAGCAGTACTTC | CASSGQGSYEQYF
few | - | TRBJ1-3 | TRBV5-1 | TGCGCCAGTCAATCGGGGGGCTCAGGAGGAAACACCATATATTTT | CASQSGGSGGNTIYF
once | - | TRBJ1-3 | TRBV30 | TGTGCCTGGACCGTCGACAGGACCGGAAACACCATATATTTT | CAWTVDRTGNTIYF
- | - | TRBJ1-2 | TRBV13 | TGTGCCAGCAGCTTAGGACATGGCTACACCTTC | CASSLGHGYTF
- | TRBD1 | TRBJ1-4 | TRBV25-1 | TGTGCCAGCAGTGAAATAGGGGGCAATGAAAAACTGTTTTTT | CASSEIGGNEKLFF
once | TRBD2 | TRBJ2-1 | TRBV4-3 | TGCGCCAGCAGCCAAGGTACAAGCGGGGGATACAATGAGCAGTTCTTC | CASSQGTSGGYNEQFF
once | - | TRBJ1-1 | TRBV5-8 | TGTGCCAGCACCTTAACACAGGCAATGAACACTGAAGCTTTCTTT | CASTLTQAMNTEAFF
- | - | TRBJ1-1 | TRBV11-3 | TGTGCCAGCAGCTTAGGAAGGGGGAGAGAAGCTTTCTTT | CASSLGRGREAFF
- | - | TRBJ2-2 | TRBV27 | TGTGCCAGCACCGACGTTTACACCGGGGAGCTGTTTTTT | CASTDVYTGELFF
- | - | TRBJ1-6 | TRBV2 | TGTGCCAGCAGGGGGCTGGGTCTTAATTCACCCCTCCACTTT | CASRGLGLNSPLHF
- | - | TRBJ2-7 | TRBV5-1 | TGCGCCAGCAGCCTAACAATCTACGAGCAGTACTTC | CASSLTIYEQYF
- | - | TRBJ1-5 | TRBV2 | TGTGCCAGCGGTTACAATCAGCCCCAGCATTTT | CASGYNQPQHF
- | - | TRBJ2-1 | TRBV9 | TGTGCCAGCAGCGTAGGACCCGTGGGTCACAATGAGCAGTTCTTC | CASSVGPVGHNEQFF
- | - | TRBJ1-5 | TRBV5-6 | TGTGCCAGCAGCTTAGGGGATCAGCCCCAGCATTTT | CASSLGDQPQHF
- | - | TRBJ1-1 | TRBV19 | TGTGCCAGTAGTTTCCTCGGAGGGGAAGCTTTCTTT | CASSFLGGEAFF
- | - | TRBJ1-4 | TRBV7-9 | TGTGCCAGCAGCTTAGCAGAGGAACTGTTTTTT | CASSLAEELFF
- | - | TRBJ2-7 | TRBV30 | TGTGCCTGGGGATCGGCCGGCGAGCAGTACTTC | CAWGSAGEQYF
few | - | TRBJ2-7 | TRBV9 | TGTGCCAGCAGCGTACCGGGGTCGAAGCAGTACTTC | CASSVPGSKQYF
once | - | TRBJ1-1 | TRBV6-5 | TGTGCCAGCTGGTTACAGGGAATGAACACTGAAGCTTTCTTT | CASWLQGMNTEAFF
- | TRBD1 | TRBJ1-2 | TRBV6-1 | TGTGCCAGCAGTGAAAGCGACAGGGCGAGCCTTAACTATGGCTACACCTTC | CASSESDRASLNYGYTF